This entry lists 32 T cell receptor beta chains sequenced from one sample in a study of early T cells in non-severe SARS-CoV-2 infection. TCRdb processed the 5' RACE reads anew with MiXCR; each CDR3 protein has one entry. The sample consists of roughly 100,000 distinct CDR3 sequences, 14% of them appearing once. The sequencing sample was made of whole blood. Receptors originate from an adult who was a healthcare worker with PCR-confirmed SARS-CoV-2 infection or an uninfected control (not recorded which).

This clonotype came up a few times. The CDR3: CASSTRGGADTQYF. The CDR3 DNA is TGTGCCAGCAGCACTCGCGGGGGCGCAGATACGCAGTATTTT. The genes are TRBV21-1 and TRBJ2-3; the table's D call, TRBD1, was not checked against the DNA. TRBV21-1 is a pseudogene segment. This CDR3 has 14 residues.

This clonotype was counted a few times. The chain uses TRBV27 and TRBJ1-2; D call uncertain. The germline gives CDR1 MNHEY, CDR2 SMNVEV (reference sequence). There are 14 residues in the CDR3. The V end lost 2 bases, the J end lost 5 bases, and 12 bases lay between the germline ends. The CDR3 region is CASSLAWGGYGYTF. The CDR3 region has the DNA TGTGCCAGCAGTTTAGCGTGGGGAGGGTATGGCTACACCTTC.

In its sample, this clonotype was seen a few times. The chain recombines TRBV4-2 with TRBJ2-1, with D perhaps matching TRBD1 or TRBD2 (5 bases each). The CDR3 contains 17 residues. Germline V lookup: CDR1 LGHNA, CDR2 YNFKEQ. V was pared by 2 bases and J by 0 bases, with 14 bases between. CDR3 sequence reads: CASSQNYGASSYNEQFF. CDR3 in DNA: TGTGCCAGCAGCCAAAACTACGGGGCGAGCTCCTACAATGAGCAGTTCTTC.

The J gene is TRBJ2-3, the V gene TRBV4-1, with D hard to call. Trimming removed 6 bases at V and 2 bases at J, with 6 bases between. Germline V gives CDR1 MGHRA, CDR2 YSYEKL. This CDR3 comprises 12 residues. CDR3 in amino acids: CASRAPTDTQYF. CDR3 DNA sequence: TGCGCCAGCAGGGCCCCCACAGATACGCAGTATTTT.

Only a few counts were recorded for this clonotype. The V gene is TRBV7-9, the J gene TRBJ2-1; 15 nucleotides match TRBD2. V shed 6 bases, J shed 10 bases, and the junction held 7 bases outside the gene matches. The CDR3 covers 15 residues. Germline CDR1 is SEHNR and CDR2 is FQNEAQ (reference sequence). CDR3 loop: CASSRTSGGAKEQFF. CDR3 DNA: TGTGCCAGCAGTCGGACTAGCGGGGGGGCTAAGGAGCAGTTCTTC.

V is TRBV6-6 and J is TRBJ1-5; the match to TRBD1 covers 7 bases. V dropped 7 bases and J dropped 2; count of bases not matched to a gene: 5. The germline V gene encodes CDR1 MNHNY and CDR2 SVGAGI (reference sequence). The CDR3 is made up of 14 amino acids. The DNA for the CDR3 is TGTGCCAGCATTTTCGGACAGGGCAATCAGCCCCAGCATTTT. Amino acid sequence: CASIFGQGNQPQHF.

The CDR3 reads CASSHGNEQFF. The DNA of the CDR3 is TGTGCCAGCAGCCACGGCAATGAGCAGTTCTTC. J is TRBJ2-1 and V is TRBV11-2; D ambiguous. Trimming took 5 bases from V and 6 from J, leaving 5 bases between them. CDR3 length equals 11 residues. Germline-derived CDR1 and CDR2 are SGHAT and FQNNGV. The full variable domain, with the rest looked up from reference TRBV11-2 and TRBJ2-1, is EAGVAQSPRYKIIEKRQSVAFWCNPISGHATLYWYQQILGQGPKLLIQFQNNGVVDDSQLPKDRFSAERLKGVDSTLKIQPAKLEDSAVYLCASSHGNEQFFGPGTRLTVL.

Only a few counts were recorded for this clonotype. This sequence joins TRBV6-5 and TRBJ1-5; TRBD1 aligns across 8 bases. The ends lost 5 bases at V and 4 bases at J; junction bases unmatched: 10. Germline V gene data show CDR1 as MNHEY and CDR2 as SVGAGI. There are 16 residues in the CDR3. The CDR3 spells CASSPEQGASNQPQHF. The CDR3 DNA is TGTGCCAGCAGTCCCGAGCAGGGGGCGAGTAATCAGCCCCAGCATTTT.

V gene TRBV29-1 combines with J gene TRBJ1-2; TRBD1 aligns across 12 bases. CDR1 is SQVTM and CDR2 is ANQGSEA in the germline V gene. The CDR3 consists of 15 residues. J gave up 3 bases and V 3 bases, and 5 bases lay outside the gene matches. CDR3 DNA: TGCAGCGTTGAGAAGGGACAGGGGGCGCACTATGGCTACACCTTC. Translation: CSVEKGQGAHYGYTF.

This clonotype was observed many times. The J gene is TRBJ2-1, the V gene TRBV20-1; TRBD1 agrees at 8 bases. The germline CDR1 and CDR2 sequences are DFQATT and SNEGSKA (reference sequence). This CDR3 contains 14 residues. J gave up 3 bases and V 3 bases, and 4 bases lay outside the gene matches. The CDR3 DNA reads TGCAGTGCTAGGTCAGGGGGCAGCTACAATGAGCAGTTCTTC. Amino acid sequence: CSARSGGSYNEQFF.

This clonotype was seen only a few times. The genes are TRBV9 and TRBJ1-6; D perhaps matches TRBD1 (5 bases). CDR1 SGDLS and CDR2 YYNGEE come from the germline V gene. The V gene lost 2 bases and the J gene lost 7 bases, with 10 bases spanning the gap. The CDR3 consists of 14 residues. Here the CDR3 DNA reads TGTGCCAGCAGCGTGGGTCAGGGAAATTCACCCCTCCACTTT. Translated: CASSVGQGNSPLHF.

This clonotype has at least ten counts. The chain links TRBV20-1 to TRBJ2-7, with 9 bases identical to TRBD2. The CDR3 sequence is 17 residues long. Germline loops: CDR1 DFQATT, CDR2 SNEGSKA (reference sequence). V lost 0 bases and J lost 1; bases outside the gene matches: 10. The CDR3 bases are TGCAGTGCTAGAGATCCTAGCGGGGAGGCCAGATCCTACGAGCAGTACTTC. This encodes CSARDPSGEARSYEQYF.

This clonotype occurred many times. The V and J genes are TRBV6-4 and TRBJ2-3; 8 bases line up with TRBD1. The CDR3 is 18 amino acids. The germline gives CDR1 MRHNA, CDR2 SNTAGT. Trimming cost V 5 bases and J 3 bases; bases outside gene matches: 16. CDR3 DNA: TGTGCCAGCAGTCAAGAGTTGACCGGGACAGGATTTACAGATACGCAGTATTTT. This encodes CASSQELTGTGFTDTQYF.

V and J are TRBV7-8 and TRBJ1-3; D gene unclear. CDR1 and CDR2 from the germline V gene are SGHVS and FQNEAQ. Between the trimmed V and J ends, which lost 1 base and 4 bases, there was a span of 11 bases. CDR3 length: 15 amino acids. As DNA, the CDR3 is TGTGCCAGCAGCTTAGTGAGGGAGGCAGGAAACACCATATATTTT. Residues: CASSLVREAGNTIYF.

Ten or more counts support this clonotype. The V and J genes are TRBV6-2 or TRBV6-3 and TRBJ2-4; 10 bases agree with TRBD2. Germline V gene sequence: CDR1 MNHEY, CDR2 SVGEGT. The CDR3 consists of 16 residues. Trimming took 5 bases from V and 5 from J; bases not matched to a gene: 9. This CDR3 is CASSTSAAGGQNIQYF. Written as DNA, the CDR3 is TGTGCCAGCAGTACATCCGCAGCGGGGGGGCAAAACATTCAGTACTTC.

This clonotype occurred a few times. The CDR3 coding sequence is TGCAGCGCAGTTCGTAGGAACACTGAAGCTTTCTTT. Protein sequence: CSAVRRNTEAFF. V gene TRBV29-1 combines with J gene TRBJ1-1; D not certain. Trimming cost V 7 bases and J 1 base, with 10 bases left between them. The CDR3 contains 12 residues. Germline V gene sequence: CDR1 SQVTM, CDR2 ANQGSEA.

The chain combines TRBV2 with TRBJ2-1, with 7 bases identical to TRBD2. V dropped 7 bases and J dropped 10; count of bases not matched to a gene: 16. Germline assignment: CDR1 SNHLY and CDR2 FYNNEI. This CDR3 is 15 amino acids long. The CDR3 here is CASIAGTNSHREQFF. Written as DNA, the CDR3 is TGTGCCAGCATCGCCGGGACTAACTCCCACCGGGAGCAGTTCTTC.

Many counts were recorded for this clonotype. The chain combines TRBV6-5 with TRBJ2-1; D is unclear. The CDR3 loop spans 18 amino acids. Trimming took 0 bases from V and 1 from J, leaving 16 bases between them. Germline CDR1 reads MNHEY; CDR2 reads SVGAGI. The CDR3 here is CASSYSHGRLLSYNEQFF. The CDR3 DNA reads TGTGCCAGCAGTTACTCTCACGGACGGCTGTTATCCTACAATGAGCAGTTCTTC.

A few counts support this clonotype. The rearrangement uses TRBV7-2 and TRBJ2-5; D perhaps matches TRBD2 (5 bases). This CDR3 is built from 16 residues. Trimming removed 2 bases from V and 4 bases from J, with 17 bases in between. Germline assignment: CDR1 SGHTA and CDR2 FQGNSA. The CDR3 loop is CASSLRWASRGETQYF. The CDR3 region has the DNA TGTGCCAGCAGCTTACGGTGGGCTAGCCGAGGAGAGACCCAGTACTTC. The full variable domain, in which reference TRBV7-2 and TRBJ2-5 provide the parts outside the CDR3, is GAGVSQSPSNKVTEKGKDVELRCDPISGHTALYWYRQSLGQGLEFLIYFQGNSAPDKSGLPSDRFSAERTGGSVSTLTIQRTQQEDSAVYLCASSLRWASRGETQYFGPGTRLLVL.

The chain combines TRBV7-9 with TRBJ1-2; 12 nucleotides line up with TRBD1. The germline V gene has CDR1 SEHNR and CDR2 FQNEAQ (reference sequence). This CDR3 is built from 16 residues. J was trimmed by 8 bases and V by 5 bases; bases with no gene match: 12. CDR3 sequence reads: CASSLHGTGGLDGYTF. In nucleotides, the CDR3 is TGTGCCAGCAGCCTACATGGGACAGGGGGCCTTGACGGCTACACCTTC.

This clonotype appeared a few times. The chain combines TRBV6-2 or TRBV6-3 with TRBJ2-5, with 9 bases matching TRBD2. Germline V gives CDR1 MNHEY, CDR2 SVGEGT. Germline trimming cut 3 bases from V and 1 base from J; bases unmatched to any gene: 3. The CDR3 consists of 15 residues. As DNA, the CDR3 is TGTGCCAGCAGTTATCTGCGGGGGGGCCAAGAGACCCAGTACTTC. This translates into CASSYLRGGQETQYF.

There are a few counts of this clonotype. CDR3 protein: CASRGTVDTQYF. The CDR3 coding sequence is TGTGCCAGCAGGGGTACCGTAGATACGCAGTATTTT. V is TRBV28 and J is TRBJ2-3; no clear D. Germline V gene lookup returns CDR1 MDHEN and CDR2 SYDVKM. This CDR3 contains 12 residues. V lost 6 bases and J lost 5, with 9 bases in between.

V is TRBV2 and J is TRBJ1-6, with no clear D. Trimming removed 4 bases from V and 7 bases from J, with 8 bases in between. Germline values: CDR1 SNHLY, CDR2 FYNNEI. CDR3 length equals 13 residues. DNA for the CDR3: TGTGCCAGCAGTGGGATTCAGAATTCACCCCTCCACTTT. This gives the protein CASSGIQNSPLHF.

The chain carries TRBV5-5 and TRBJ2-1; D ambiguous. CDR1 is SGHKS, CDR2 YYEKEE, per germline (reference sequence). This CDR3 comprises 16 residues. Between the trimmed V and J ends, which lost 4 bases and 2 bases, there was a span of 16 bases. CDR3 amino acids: CASSLDGRAPYNEQFF. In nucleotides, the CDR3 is TGTGCCAGCAGCCTGGACGGTCGAGCACCCTACAATGAGCAGTTCTTC.

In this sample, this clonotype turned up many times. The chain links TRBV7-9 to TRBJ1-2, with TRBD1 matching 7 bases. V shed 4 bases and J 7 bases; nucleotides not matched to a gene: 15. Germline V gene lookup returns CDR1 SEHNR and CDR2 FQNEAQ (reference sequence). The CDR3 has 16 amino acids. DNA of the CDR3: TGTGCCAGCAGCTCCCTCGGTCCGGGACAGAGGTCTGGCTACACCTTC. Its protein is CASSSLGPGQRSGYTF.

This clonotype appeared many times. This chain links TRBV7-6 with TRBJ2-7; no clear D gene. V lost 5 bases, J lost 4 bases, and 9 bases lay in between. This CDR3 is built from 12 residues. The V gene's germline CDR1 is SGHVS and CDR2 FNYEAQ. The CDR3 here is CASSPDGYEQYF. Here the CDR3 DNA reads TGTGCCAGCAGCCCGGACGGGTACGAGCAGTACTTC.

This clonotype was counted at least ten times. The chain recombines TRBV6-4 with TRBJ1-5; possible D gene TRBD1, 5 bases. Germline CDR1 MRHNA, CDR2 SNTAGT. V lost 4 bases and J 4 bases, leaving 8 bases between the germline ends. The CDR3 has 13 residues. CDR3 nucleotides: TGTGCCAGCAGTGCCAGGGTTAATCAGCCCCAGCATTTT. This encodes CASSARVNQPQHF.

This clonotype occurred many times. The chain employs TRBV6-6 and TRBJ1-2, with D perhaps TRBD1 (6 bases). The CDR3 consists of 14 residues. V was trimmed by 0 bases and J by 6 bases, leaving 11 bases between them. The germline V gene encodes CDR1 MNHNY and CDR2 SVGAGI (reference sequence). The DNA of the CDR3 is TGTGCCAGCAGTTACTCAGAACAGGGAAATGGCTACACCTTC. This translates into CASSYSEQGNGYTF.

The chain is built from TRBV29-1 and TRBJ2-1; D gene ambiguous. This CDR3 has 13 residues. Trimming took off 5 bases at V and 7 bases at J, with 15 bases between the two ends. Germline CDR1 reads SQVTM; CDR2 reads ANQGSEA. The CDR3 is CSVQSLLVNEQFF. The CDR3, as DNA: TGCAGCGTTCAAAGCCTCCTGGTTAATGAGCAGTTCTTC.

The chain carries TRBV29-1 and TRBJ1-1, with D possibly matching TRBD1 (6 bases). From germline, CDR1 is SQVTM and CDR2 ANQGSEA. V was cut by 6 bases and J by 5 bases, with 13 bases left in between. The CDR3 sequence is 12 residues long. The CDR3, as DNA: TGCAGCGTAAGGACAGCCCTGACTGAAGCTTTCTTT. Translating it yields CSVRTALTEAFF.

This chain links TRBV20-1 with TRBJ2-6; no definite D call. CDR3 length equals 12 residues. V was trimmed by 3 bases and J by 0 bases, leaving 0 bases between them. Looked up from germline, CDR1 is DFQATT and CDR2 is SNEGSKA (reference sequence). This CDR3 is CSASSGANVLTF. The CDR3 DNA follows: TGCAGTGCTAGCTCTGGGGCCAACGTCCTGACTTTC.

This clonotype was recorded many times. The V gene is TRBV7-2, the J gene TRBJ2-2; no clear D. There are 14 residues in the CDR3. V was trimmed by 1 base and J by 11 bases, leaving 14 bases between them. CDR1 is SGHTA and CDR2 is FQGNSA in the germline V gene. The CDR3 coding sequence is TGTGCCAGCAGCTTAGGAGTCAATAGCTTAGAGCTGTTTTTT. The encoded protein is CASSLGVNSLELFF.